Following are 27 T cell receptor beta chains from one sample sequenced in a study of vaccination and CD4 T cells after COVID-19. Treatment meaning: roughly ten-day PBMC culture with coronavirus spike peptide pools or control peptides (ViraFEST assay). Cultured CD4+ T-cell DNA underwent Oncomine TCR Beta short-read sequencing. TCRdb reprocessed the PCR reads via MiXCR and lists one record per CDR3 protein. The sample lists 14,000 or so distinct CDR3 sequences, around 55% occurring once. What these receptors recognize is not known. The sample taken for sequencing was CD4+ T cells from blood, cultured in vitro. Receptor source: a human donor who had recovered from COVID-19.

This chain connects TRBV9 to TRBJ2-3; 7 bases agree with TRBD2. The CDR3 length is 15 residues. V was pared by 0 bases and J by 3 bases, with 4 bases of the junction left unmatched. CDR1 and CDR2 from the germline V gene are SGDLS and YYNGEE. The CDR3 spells CASSVGLAQTDTQYF. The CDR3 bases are TGTGCCAGCAGCGTAGGACTAGCCCAAACAGATACGCAGTATTTT. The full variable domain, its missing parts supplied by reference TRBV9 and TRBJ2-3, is DSGVTQTPKHLITATGQRVTLRCSPRSGDLSVYWYQQSLDQGLQFLIQYYNGEERAKGNILERFSAQQFPDLHSELNLSSLELGDSALYFCASSVGLAQTDTQYFGPGTRLTVL.

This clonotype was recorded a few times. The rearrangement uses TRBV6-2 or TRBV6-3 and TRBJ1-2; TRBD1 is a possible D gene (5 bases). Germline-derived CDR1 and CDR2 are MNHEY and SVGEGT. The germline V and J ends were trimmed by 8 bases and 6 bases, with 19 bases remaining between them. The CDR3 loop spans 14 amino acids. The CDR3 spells CASRMLGGDHGYTF. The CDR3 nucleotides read TGTGCCAGCCGAATGCTGGGGGGGGATCATGGCTACACCTTC.

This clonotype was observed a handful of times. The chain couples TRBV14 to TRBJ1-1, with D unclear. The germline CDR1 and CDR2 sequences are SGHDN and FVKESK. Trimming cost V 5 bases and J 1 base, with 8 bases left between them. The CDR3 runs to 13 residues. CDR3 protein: CASSGWGNTEAFF. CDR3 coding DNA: TGTGCCAGCAGCGGTTGGGGGAACACTGAAGCTTTCTTT. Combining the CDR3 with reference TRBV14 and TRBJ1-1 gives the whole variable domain EAGVTQFPSHSVIEKGQTVTLRCDPISGHDNLYWYRRVMGKEIKFLLHFVKESKQDESGMPNNRFLAERTGGTYSTLKVQPAELEDSGVYFCASSGWGNTEAFFGQGTRLTVV.

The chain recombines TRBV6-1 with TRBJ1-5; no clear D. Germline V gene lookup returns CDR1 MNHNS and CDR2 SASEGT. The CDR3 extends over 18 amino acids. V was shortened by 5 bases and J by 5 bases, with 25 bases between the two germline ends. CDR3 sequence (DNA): TGTGCCAGCAGTCCTGGAATAGTAAAGACGCGGCGGTATCAGCCCCAGCATTTT. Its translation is CASSPGIVKTRRYQPQHF.

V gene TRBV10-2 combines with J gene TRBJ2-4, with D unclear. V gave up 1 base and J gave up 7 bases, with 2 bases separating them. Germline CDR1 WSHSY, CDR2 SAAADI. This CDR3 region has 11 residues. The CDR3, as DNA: TGCGCCAGCAGTGAGTGGAACATTCAGTACTTC. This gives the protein CASSEWNIQYF.

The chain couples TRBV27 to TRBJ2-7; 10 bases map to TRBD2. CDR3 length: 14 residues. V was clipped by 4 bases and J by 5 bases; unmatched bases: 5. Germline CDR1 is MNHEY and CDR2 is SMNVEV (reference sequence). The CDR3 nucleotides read TGTGCCAGCAGTTCGACTAGCGGGCGCAACGAGCAGTACTTC. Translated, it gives CASSSTSGRNEQYF.

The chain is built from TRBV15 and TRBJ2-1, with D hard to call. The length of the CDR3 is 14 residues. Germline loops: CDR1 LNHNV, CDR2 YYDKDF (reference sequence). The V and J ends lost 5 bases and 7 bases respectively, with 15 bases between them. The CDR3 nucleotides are TGTGCCACCAGCCGGAAGACGGGTTGGAATGAGCAGTTCTTC. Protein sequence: CATSRKTGWNEQFF.

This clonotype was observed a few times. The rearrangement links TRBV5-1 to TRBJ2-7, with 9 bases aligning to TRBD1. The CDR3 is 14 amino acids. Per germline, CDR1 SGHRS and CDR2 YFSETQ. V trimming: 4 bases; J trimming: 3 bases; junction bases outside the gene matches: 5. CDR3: CASSTWTGDYEQYF. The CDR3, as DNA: TGCGCCAGCAGCACCTGGACAGGGGACTACGAGCAGTACTTC.

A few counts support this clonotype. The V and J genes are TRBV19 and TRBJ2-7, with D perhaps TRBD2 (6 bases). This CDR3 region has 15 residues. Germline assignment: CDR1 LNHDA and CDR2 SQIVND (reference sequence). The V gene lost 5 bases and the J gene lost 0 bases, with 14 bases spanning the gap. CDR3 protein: CASSLRRGTSYEQYF. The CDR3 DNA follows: TGTGCCAGTAGTCTCCGTCGGGGGACCTCCTACGAGCAGTACTTC.

CDR3 in amino acids: CASSQPGQGSYEQYF. The CDR3 DNA is TGTGCCAGCAGTCAACCGGGACAGGGCTCCTACGAGCAGTACTTC. The chain links TRBV6-1 to TRBJ2-7, with 9 bases lining up with TRBD1. In germline, CDR1 is MNHNS, CDR2 SASEGT. This CDR3 spans 15 amino acids. The V and J ends lost 5 bases and 0 bases, in that order; junction bases with no gene match: 5.

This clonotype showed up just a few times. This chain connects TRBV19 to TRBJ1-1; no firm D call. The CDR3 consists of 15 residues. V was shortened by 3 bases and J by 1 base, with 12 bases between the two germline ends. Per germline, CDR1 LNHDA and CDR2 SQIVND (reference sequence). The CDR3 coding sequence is TGTGCCAGTAGTATTACTTGGACGGGGAACACTGAAGCTTTCTTT. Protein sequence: CASSITWTGNTEAFF.

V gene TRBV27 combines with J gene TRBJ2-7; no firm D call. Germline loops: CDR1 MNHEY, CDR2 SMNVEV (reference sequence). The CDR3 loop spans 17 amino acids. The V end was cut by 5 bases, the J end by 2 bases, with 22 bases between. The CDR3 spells CASSPLLGTAPPYEQYF. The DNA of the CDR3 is TGTGCCAGCAGTCCTCTTTTGGGCACAGCCCCCCCCTACGAGCAGTACTTC.

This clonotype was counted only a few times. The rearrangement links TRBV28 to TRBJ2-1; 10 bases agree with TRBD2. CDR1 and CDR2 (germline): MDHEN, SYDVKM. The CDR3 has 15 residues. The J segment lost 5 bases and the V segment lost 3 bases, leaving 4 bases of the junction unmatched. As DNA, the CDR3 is TGTGCCAGCAGTTTGTATACTAGCGGGAACAATGAGCAGTTCTTC. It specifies CASSLYTSGNNEQFF.

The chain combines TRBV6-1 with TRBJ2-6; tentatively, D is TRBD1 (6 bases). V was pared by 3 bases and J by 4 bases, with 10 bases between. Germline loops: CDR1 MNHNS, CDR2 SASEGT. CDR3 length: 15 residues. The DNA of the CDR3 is TGTGCCAGCAGTGACACAGGGACCGGGGCCAACGTCCTGACTTTC. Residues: CASSDTGTGANVLTF.

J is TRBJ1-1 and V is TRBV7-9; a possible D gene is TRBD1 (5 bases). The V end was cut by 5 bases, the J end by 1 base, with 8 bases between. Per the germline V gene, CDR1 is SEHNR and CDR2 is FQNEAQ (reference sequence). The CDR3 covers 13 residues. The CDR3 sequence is CASSLTENTEAFF. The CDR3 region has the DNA TGTGCCAGCAGCCTGACAGAGAACACTGAAGCTTTCTTT.

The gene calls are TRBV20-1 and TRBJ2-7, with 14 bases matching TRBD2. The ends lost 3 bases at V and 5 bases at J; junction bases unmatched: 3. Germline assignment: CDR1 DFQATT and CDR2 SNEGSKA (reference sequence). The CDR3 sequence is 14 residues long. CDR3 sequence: CSASGTSGSHEQYF. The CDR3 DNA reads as TGCAGTGCTAGCGGGACTAGCGGGAGTCACGAGCAGTACTTC.

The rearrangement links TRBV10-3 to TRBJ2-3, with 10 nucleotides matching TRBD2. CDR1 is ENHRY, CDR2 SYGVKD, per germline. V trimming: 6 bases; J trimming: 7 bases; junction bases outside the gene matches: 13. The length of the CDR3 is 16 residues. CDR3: CAISGNLSGGGNTQYF. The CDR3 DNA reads TGTGCCATCAGCGGGAATTTAAGCGGGGGGGGAAATACGCAGTATTTT.

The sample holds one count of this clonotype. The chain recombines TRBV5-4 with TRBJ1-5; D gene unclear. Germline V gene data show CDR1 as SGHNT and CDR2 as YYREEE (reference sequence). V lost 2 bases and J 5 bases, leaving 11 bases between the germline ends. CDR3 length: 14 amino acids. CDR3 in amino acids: CASSFPSRDQPQHF. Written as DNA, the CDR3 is TGTGCCAGCAGCTTCCCGTCTCGCGATCAGCCCCAGCATTTT.

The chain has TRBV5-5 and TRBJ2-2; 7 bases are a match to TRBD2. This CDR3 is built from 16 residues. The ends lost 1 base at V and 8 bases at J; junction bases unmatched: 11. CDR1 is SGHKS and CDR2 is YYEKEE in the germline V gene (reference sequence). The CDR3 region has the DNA TGTGCCAGCAGCTTGTTAGCGGGCCCTGGCTGGGGGGAGCTGTTTTTT. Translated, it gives CASSLLAGPGWGELFF. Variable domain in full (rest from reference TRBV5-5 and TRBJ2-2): DAGVTQSPTHLIKTRGQQVTLRCSPISGHKSVSWYQQVLGQGPQFIFQYYEKEERGRGNFPDRFSARQFPNYSSELNVNALLLGDSALYLCASSLLAGPGWGELFFGEGSRLTVL.

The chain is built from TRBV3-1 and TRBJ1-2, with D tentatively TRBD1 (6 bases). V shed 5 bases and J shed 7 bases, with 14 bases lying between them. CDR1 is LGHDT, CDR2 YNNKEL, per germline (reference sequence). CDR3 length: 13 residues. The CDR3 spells CASSELTGSGYTF. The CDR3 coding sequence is TGTGCCAGCAGCGAACTTACAGGGTCTGGCTACACCTTC.

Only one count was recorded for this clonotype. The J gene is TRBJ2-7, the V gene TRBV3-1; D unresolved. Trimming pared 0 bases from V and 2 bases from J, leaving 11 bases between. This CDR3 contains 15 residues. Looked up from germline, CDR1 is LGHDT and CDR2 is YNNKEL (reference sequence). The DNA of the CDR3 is TGTGCCAGCAGCCAAGATCCCACAAAGGCCTACGAGCAGTACTTC. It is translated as CASSQDPTKAYEQYF.

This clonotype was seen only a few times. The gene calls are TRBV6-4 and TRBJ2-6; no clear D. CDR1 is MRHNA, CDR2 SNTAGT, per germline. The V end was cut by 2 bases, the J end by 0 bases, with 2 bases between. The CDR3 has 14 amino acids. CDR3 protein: CASSDNSGANVLTF. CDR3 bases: TGTGCCAGCAGTGACAACTCTGGGGCCAACGTCCTGACTTTC.

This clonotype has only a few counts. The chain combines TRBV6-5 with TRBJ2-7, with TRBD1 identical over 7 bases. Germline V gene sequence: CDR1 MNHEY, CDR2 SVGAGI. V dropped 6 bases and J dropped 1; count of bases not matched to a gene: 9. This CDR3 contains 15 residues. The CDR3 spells CASRYGTELSYEQYF. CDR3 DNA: TGTGCCAGCAGGTACGGGACAGAACTTTCCTACGAGCAGTACTTC.

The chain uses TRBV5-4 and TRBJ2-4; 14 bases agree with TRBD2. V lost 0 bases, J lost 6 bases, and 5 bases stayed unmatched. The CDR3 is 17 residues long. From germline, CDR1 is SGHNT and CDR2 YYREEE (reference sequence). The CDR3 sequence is CASSLGGTSGSGNIQYF. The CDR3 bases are TGTGCCAGCAGCTTGGGGGGGACTAGCGGGAGTGGAAACATTCAGTACTTC.

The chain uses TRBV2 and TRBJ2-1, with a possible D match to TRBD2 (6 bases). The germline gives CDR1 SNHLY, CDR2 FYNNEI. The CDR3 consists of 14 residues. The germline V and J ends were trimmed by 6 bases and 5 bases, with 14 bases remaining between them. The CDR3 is CASSDGTGNNEQFF. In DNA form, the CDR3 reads TGTGCCAGCAGCGACGGGACTGGAAACAATGAGCAGTTCTTC.

The CDR3 nucleotides are TGCAGTGCTGAGGCCGGGGGGTACAATGAGCAGTTCTTC. It translates to CSAEAGGYNEQFF. This rearrangement joins TRBV20-1 to TRBJ2-1; TRBD2 matches 7 bases. CDR3 length: 13 residues. V trimming: 5 bases; J trimming: 4 bases; junction bases outside the gene matches: 5. Looked up from germline, CDR1 is DFQATT and CDR2 is SNEGSKA (reference sequence).

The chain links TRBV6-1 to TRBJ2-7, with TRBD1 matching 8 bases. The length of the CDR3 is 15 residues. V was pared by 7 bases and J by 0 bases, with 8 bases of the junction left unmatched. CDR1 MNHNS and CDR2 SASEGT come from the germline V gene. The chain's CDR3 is CASTPGQASSYEQYF. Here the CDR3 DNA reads TGTGCCAGCACCCCGGGACAGGCGAGCTCCTACGAGCAGTACTTC.